The sequence of this TCR beta chain was determined in a study of Ad26.COV2.S vaccination and SARS-CoV-2 variants. This CDR3 contains 14 residues. Germline V gene data show CDR1 as SGHRS and CDR2 as YFSETQ. V lost 4 bases and J lost 3; bases outside the gene matches: 5. Treatment given: 19 received Ad26.COV2.S at low or high dose, single or two shots; about 5 received placebo; per-sample allocation not given. The samples date from day 63 after the first vaccine or placebo injection. Cohort 1b enrolled adults aged 18-55 years in Boston. Using immunoSEQ multiplex PCR, the repertoire was profiled, and TCRdb retains in-frame clones only, with some absent. Among some 390,000 clones, around 91% were seen once, and the ten largest hold 1.5% to 2%.

Sequencing used peripheral blood, obtained in a trial of Ad26.COV2.S vaccine versus placebo. This receptor was taken from a person aged 18-65 years who received the Ad26.COV2.S COVID-19 vaccine or a placebo. This sequence joins TRBV5-1 and TRBJ1-2; 8 bases map to TRBD1. This chain's CDR3 is CASSPSTGDYGYTF. The CDR3 DNA reads TGCGCCAGCAGCCCCTCGACAGGGGACTATGGCTACACCTTC.